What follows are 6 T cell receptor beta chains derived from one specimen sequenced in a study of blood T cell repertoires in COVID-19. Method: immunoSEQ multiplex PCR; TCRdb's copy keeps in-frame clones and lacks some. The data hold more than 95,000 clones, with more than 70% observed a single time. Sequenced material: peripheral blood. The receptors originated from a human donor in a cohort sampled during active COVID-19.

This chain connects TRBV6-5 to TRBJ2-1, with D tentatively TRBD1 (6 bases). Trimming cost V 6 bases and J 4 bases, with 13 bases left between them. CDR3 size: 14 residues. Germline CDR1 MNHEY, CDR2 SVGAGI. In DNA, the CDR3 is TGTGCCAGCAGCTTACAGGGTACTTACAATGAGCAGTTCTTC. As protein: CASSLQGTYNEQFF.

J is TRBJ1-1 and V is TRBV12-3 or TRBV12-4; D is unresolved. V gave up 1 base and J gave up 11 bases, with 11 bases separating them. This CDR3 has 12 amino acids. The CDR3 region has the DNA TGTGCCAGCAGTTTAGGAACACCGGGGGCTTTCTTT. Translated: CASSLGTPGAFF.

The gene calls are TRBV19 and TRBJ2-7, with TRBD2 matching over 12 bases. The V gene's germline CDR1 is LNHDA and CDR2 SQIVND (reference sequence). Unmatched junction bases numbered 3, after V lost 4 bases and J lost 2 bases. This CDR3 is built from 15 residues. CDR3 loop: CASSTLAGGTYEQYF. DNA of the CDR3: TGTGCCAGTAGTACACTAGCGGGAGGAACCTACGAGCAGTACTTC.

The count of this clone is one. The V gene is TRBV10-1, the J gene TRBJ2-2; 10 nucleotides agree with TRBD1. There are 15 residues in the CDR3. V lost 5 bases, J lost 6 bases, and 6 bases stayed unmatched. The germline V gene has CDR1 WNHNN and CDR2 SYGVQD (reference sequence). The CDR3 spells CASSRDRGWPGELFF. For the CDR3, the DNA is TGCGCCAGCAGTCGGGACAGGGGATGGCCCGGGGAGCTGTTTTTT.

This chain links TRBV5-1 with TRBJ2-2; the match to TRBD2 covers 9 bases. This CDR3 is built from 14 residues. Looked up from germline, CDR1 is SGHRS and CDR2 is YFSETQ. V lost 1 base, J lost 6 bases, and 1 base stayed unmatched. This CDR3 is CASSLRGGAGELFF. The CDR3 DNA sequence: TGCGCCAGCAGCTTGCGCGGGGGGGCCGGGGAGCTGTTTTTT.

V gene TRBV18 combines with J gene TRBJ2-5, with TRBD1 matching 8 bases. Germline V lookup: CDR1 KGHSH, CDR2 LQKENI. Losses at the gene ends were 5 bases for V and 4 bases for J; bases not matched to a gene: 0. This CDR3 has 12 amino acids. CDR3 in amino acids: CASSTGGETQYF. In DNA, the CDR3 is TGTGCCAGCTCAACAGGGGGAGAGACCCAGTACTTC.